Here is one T cell receptor beta chain with its context. The record originates from a study of blood T cell repertoires in COVID-19. On the study more broadly: Both acute and convalescent COVID-19 samples were obtained from the United States, Italy and Spain. Sources were T cells, B-cell-depleted T cells, or PBMCs; the material itself was cDNA or gDNA.

This CDR3 contains 16 residues. Germline V gives CDR1 SGHAT, CDR2 FQNNGV. The V segment lost 1 base and the J segment 2 bases; nucleotides outside the gene matches: 5. Per the study methods: The authors estimated nucleated cell counts from reference gene primer amplification. This table comes from immunoSEQ multiplex PCR, and its TCRdb copy is limited to in-frame clones, with some not included. V and J calls and clone size are as listed in that table; D and trimming were resolved from the DNA. Counted here are around 150,000 clones, around 90% occurring once; the ten biggest clones make up approximately 2%.

The chain combines TRBV11-2 with TRBJ2-1; 7 bases are a match to TRBD2. The material sequenced was peripheral blood. The receptor's source is a man between 18 and 35 years old with acute or convalescent COVID-19. CDR3 nucleotides: TGTGCCAGCAGCTTAGGGAGGCTAGCGGCCTACAATGAGCAGTTCTTC. It codes for CASSLGRLAAYNEQFF. The full variable domain, completed using reference TRBV11-2 and TRBJ2-1, is EAGVAQSPRYKIIEKRQSVAFWCNPISGHATLYWYQQILGQGPKLLIQFQNNGVVDDSQLPKDRFSAERLKGVDSTLKIQPAKLEDSAVYLCASSLGRLAAYNEQFFGPGTRLTVL.